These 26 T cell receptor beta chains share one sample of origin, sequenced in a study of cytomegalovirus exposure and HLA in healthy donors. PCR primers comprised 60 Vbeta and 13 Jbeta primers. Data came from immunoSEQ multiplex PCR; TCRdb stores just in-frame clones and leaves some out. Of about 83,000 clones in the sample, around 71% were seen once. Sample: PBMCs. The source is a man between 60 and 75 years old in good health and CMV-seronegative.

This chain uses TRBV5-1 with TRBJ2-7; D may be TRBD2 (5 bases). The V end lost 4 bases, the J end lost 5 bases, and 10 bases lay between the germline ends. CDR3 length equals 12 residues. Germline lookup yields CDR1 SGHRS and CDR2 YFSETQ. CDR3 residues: CASSEGHDEQYF. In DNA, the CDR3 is TGCGCCAGCAGCGAGGGTCACGACGAGCAGTACTTC.

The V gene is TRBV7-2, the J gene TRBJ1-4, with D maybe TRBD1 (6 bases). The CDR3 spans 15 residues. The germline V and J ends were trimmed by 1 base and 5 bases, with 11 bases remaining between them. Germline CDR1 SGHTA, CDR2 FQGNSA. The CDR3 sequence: CASSLVGGGNEKLFF. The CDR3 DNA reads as TGTGCCAGCAGCTTAGTAGGGGGGGGGAATGAAAAACTGTTTTTT.

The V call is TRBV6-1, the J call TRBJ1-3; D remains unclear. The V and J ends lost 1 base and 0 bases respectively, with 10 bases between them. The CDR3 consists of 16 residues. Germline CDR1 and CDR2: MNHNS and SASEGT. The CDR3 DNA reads TGTGCCAGCAGTGAAGGCCACCTCAGCTCTGGAAACACCATATATTTT. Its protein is CASSEGHLSSGNTIYF.

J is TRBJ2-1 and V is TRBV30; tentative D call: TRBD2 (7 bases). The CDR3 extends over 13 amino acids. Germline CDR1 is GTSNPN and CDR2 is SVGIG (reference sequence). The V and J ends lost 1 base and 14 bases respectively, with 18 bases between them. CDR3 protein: CAWSDRGGGLEFF. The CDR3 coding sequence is TGTGCCTGGAGTGACCGCGGCGGGGGCCTGGAGTTCTTC.

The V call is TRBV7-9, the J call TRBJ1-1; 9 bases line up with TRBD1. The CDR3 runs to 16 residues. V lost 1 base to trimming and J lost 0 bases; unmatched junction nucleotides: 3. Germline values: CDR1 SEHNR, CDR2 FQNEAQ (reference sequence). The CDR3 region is CASSLGTGALNTEAFF. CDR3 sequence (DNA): TGTGCCAGCAGCTTAGGGACAGGGGCCCTGAACACTGAAGCTTTCTTT.

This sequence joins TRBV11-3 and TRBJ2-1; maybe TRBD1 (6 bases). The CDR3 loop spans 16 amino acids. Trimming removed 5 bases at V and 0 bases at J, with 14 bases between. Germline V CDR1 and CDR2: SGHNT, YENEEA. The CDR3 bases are TGTGCCAGCAGCACTGGGGGCCCACCCTCCTACAATGAGCAGTTCTTC. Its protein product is CASSTGGPPSYNEQFF.

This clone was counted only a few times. The DNA for the CDR3 is TGCGCCAGCAGCCCCGGCCCGAACGGGGGGGGAACTGAAGCTTTCTTT. This sequence encodes CASSPGPNGGGTEAFF. V gene TRBV4-3 combines with J gene TRBJ1-1; TRBD1 is a possible D gene (5 bases). Germline V CDR1 and CDR2: LGHNA, YSLEER. This CDR3 has 16 amino acids. V lost 4 bases and J 5 bases, leaving 20 bases between the germline ends.

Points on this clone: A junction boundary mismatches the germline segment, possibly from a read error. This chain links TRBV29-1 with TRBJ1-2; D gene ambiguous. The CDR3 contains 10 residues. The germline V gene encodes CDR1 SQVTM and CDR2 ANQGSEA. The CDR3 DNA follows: TGCAGCGTTGAAGAGGAGAGAGTAAACTTC. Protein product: CSVEEERVNF.

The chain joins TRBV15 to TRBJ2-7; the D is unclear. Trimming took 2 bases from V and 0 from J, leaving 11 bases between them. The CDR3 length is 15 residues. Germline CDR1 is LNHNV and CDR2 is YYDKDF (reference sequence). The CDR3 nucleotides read TGTGCCACCAGCAGAACGCGTTTTGCCTCCTACGAGCAGTACTTC. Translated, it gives CATSRTRFASYEQYF.

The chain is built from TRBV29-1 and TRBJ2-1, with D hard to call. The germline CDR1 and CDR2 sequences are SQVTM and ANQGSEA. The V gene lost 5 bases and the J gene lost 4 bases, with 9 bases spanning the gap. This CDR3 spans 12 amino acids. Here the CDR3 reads CSVTPDYNEQFF. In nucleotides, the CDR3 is TGCAGCGTTACCCCAGATTACAATGAGCAGTTCTTC.

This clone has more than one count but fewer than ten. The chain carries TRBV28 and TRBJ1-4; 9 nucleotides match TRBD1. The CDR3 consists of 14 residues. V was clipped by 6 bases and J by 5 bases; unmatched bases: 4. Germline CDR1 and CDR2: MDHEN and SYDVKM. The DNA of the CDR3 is TGTGCCAGCAGGACAACAGGGGGCAATGAAAAACTGTTTTTT. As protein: CASRTTGGNEKLFF.

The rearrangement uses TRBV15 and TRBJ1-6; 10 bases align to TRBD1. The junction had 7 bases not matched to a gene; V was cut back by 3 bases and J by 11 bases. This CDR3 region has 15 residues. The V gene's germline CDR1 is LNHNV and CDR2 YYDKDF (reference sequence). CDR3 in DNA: TGTGCCACCAGCAGGGACAGGGGGATAAGTACACCCCTCCACTTT. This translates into CATSRDRGISTPLHF.

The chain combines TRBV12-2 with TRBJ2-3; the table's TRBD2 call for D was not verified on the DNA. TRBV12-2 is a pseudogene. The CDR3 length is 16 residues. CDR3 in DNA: TGTGCAAGTCGCATGCTTACCGTAGTCGGCACAGATACGCAGTATTTT. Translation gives CASRMLTVVGTDTQYF.

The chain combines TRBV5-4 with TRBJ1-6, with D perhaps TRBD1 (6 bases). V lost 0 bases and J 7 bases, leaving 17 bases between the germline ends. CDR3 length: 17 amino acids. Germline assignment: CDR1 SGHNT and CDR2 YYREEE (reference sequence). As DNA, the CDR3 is TGTGCCAGCAGCTTGGTGGGGGGGGGCGAGAGGAATTCACCCCTCCACTTT. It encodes CASSLVGGGERNSPLHF.

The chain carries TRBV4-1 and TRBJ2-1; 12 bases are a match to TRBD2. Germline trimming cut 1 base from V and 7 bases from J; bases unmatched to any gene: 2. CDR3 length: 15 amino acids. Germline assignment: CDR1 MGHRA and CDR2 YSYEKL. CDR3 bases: TGCGCCAGCAGCCAAGGACTAGCGGGAGAAAATGAGCAGTTCTTC. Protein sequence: CASSQGLAGENEQFF.

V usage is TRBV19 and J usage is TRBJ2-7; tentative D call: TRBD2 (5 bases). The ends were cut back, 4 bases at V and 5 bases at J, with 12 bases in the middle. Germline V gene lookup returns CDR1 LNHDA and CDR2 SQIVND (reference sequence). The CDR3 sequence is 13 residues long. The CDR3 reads CASSRGPSDEQYF. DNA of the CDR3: TGTGCCAGTAGTAGAGGGCCGTCTGACGAGCAGTACTTC. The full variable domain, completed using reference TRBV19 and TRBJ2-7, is DGGITQSPKYLFRKEGQNVTLSCEQNLNHDAMYWYRQDPGQGLRLIYYSQIVNDFQKGDIAEGYSVSREKKESFPLTVTSAQKNPTAFYLCASSRGPSDEQYFGPGTRLTVT.

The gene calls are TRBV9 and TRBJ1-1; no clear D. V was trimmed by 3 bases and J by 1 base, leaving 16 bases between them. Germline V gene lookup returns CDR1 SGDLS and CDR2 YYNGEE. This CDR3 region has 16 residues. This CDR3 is CASSAQVGGENTEAFF. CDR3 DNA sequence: TGTGCCAGCAGCGCCCAAGTCGGCGGAGAGAACACTGAAGCTTTCTTT.

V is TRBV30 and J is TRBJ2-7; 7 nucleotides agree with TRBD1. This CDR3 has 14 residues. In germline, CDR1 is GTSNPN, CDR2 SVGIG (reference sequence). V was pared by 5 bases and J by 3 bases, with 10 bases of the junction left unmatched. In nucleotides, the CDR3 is TGTGCCTGGGACGCAGGGGGAGACTACTACGAGCAGTACTTC. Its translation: CAWDAGGDYYEQYF. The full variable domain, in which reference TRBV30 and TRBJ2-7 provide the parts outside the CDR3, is SQTIHQWPATLVQPVGSPLSLECTVEGTSNPNLYWYRQAAGRGLQLLFYSVGIGQISSEVPQNLSASRPQDRQFILSSKKLLLSDSGFYLCAWDAGGDYYEQYFGPGTRLTVT.

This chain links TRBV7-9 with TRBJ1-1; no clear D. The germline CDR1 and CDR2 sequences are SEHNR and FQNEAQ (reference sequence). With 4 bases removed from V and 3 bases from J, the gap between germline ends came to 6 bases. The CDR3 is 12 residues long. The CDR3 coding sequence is TGTGCCAGCAGCTCCCCGGACACTGAAGCTTTCTTT. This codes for CASSSPDTEAFF.

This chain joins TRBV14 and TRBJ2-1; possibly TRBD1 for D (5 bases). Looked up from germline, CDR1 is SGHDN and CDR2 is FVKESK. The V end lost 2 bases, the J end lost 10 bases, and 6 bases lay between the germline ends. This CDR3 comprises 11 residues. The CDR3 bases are TGTGCCAGCAGCCAACAGGGAGAGCAGTTCTTC. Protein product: CASSQQGEQFF.

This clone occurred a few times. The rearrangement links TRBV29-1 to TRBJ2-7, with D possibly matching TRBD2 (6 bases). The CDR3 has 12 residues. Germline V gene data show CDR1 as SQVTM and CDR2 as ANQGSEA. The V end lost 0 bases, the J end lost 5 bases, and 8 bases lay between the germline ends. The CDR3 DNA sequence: TGCAGCGTTGAAGATGGAGGGAACGAGCAGTACTTC. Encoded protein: CSVEDGGNEQYF.

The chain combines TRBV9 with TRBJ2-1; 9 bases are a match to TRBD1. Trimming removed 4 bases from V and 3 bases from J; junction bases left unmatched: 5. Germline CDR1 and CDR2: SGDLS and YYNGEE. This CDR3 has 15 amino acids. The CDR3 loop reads CASSIEGQGYNEQFF. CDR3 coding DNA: TGTGCCAGCAGCATTGAGGGACAGGGCTACAATGAGCAGTTCTTC.

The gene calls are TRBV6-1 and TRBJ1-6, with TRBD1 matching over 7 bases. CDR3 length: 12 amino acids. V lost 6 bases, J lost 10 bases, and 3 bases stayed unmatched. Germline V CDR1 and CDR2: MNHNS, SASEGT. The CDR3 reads CASRTGDSPLHF. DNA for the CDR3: TGTGCCAGCAGAACAGGGGACTCACCCCTCCACTTT.

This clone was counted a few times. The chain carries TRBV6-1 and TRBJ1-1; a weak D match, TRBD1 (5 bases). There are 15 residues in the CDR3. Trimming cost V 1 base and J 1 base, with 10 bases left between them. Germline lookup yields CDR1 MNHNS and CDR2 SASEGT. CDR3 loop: CASSEVGGWNTEAFF. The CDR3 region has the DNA TGTGCCAGCAGTGAAGTTGGGGGGTGGAACACTGAAGCTTTCTTT.

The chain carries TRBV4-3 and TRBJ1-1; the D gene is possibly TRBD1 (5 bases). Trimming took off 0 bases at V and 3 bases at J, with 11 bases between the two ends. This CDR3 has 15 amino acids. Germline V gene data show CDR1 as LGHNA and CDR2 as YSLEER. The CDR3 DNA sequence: TGCGCCAGCAGCCAAGATCAGGGAGGGGACACTGAAGCTTTCTTT. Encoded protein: CASSQDQGGDTEAFF.

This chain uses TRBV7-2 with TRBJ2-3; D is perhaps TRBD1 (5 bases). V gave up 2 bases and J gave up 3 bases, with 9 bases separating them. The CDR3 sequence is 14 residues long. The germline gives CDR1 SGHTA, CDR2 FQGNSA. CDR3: CASSLSSGTDTQYF. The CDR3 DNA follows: TGTGCCAGCAGCTTATCTTCAGGGACAGATACGCAGTATTTT.